A selection of T cell receptor beta chains follows, all from one sample in a study of cytomegalovirus exposure and HLA in healthy donors. The protocol was immunoSEQ multiplex PCR, while the TCRdb copy is restricted to in-frame clones and leaves out a portion. The data show approximately 150,000 clones, with around 10% seen just once and less than 2% held by the top ten. The sample taken for sequencing was PBMCs. These receptors were taken from a male donor in good health and CMV-seronegative. CDR3s include the opening cysteine and the closing phenylalanine or tryptophan. Fields, in order: J gene, V gene, D gene, clone size, CDR3 protein, CDR3 DNA. The D gene is left open where the match is weak. The size field is filled for only some rows; it gives once, few, many or a size class.

>TRBJ2-7|TRBV13|TRBD2|.
CASSLNFQREVLYEQYF
TGTGCCAGCAGCTTAAATTTCCAGCGGGAGGTCCTCTACGAGCAGTACTTC
>TRBJ2-2|TRBV7-9|.|.
CASSSVGPGELFF
TGTGCCAGCAGTTCCGTGGGGCCCGGGGAGCTGTTTTTT
>TRBJ2-1|TRBV28|.|few
CASSLELVYDNEQFF
TGTGCCAGCAGTTTAGAACTAGTCTACGACAATGAGCAGTTCTTC
>TRBJ1-2|TRBV4-3|.|few
CASSQDSSSLGRNYGYTF
TGCGCCAGCAGCCAAGATTCCTCTTCCCTGGGCAGAAACTATGGCTACACCTTC
>TRBJ2-2|TRBV27|TRBD2|few
CASSLFLAGNTGELFF
TGTGCCAGCAGTTTATTTCTAGCGGGAAACACCGGGGAGCTGTTTTTT
>TRBJ1-1|TRBV4-3|TRBD1|few
CASSHWTGVNTEAFF
TGCGCCAGCAGCCATTGGACAGGGGTGAACACTGAAGCTTTCTTT
>TRBJ1-1|TRBV7-9|TRBD1|.
CASSRLDRPANTEAFF
TGTGCCAGCAGCCGCCTGGACAGGCCAGCGAACACTGAAGCTTTCTTT
>TRBJ1-1|TRBV27|.|.
CASSLVMNTEAFF
TGTGCCAGCAGCCTCGTTATGAACACTGAAGCTTTCTTT
>TRBJ2-2|TRBV5-1|.|.
CASSLNGGWNGELFF
TGCGCCAGCAGCTTGAACGGGGGATGGAACGGGGAGCTGTTTTTT
>TRBJ2-5|TRBV19|TRBD2|few
CASSSRTSGETQYF
TGTGCCAGTAGTTCCCGGACTAGCGGAGAGACCCAGTACTTC
>TRBJ1-2|TRBV21-1|.|.
CASSKEARESYGYTF
TGTGCCAGCAGCAAAGAAGCCAGGGAAAGTTATGGCTACACCTTC
>TRBJ2-7|TRBV25-1|TRBD2|few
CASQKSGIDEQYF
TGTGCCTCCCAAAAAAGCGGGATCGACGAGCAGTACTTC
>TRBJ2-3|TRBV4-3|TRBD2|.
CASSQEGERESTDTQYF
TGCGCCAGCAGCCAAGAGGGCGAGCGGGAGAGCACAGATACGCAGTATTTT
>TRBJ2-7|TRBV6-1|.|.
CASSEERVMYEQYF
TGTGCCAGCAGTGAAGAGAGGGTTATGTACGAGCAGTACTTC
>TRBJ1-2|TRBV9|.|few
CASSVDAPGGGGYTF
TGTGCCAGCAGCGTAGACGCTCCGGGGGGTGGTGGCTACACCTTC
>TRBJ1-4|TRBV19|.|.
CASSIRRQDTPLFF
TGTGCCAGTAGTATCCGTCGTCAGGACACTCCACTGTTTTTT
>TRBJ2-7|TRBV6-5|.|few
CASSYHRDSYEQYF
TGTGCCAGCAGTTACCACAGGGATTCATACGAGCAGTACTTC
>TRBJ2-1|TRBV7-9|TRBD2|few
CASSFSSGGPPYNEQFF
TGTGCCAGCAGCTTTAGTAGCGGGGGCCCCCCCTACAATGAGCAGTTCTTC
>TRBJ2-7|TRBV7-9|.|.
CASSLGRASPHEQYF
TGTGCCAGCAGCTTAGGAAGGGCTAGCCCCCACGAGCAGTACTTC
>TRBJ2-1|TRBV7-2|.|.
CASSPYLNNEQFF
TGTGCCAGCAGCCCCTATTTAAACAATGAGCAGTTCTTC
>TRBJ1-2|TRBV29-1|.|few
CSVKTEGSGYTF
TGCAGCGTGAAGACCGAGGGATCTGGCTACACCTTC
>TRBJ2-7|TRBV5-1|.|.
CASRPENSYEQYF
TGCGCCAGCAGACCAGAAAACTCCTACGAGCAGTACTTC